Sequencing of this T cell receptor beta chain was carried out in a study of long-term antiretroviral therapy in people with HIV. It was version v3.0 of the immunoSEQ assay that was run at survey level. The assay was immunoSEQ multiplex PCR, and TCRdb's table has in-frame clones only and misses some. This table holds 15,000 to 20,000 clones, 76% found once. Study results and limitations: Despite increasing after ART, diversity remained lower than that of transplant donor controls.

Germline V gene sequence: CDR1 MGHRA, CDR2 YSYEKL. V dropped 4 bases and J dropped 5 bases, with 9 bases sitting between them. This CDR3 comprises 13 residues. As to this clone: What it binds is unknown.

The sequencing here drew on unsorted PBMCs, taken 2.5 years before starting antiretroviral therapy. The chain links TRBV4-1 to TRBJ2-1; D gene ambiguous. The TCR comes from a woman between 50 and 59 years old with HIV. CDR3 sequence: CASSPLEHNEQFF. Written as DNA, the CDR3 is TGCGCCAGCAGCCCCCTAGAGCACAATGAGCAGTTCTTC.